Listed below are T cell receptor beta chains from one sample, sequenced in a study of early T cells in non-severe SARS-CoV-2 infection. TCRdb independently ran MiXCR on the 5' RACE reads; one entry per CDR3 protein. The repertoire has some 81,000 distinct CDR3 sequences, roughly 9.4% of them found once; the top ten carry 4.8%. Sequences were obtained from whole blood. These receptors were obtained from an adult who was a healthcare worker with PCR-confirmed SARS-CoV-2 infection or an uninfected control (not recorded which). Both conserved end residues are part of each CDR3. The D gene is left open where the match is weak. Clone size is not always given. Where it is, it says once, few, many or a class for expanded clones.

clone size	V gene	D gene	J gene	CDR3 protein	CDR3 DNA
many	TRBV7-3	-	TRBJ2-7	CASAPWEIHEQYF	TGTGCCAGCGCTCCATGGGAGATACACGAGCAGTACTTC
few	TRBV28	-	TRBJ2-1	CASQRRGVYNEQFF	TGTGCCAGCCAGAGGAGAGGAGTTTACAATGAGCAGTTCTTC
few	TRBV5-5	-	TRBJ1-5	CASSRRGGQPQHF	TGTGCCAGCAGCCGGCGGGGAGGTCAGCCCCAGCATTTT
-	TRBV10-1	TRBD2	TRBJ2-1	CASSESRSGVHRNEQFF	TGCGCCAGCAGTGAGAGCCGAAGCGGGGTACATCGGAATGAGCAGTTCTTC
few	TRBV3-1	TRBD2	TRBJ2-1	CASSPLAGGPNEQFF	TGTGCCAGCAGCCCTCTAGCGGGAGGGCCAAATGAGCAGTTCTTC
many	TRBV27	TRBD2	TRBJ2-1	CASSPLAGGGNEQFF	TGTGCCAGCAGTCCACTAGCGGGAGGGGGCAATGAGCAGTTCTTC
many	TRBV27	TRBD1	TRBJ1-1	CASSPAGQGKAFF	TGTGCCAGCAGTCCAGCCGGACAGGGGAAAGCTTTCTTT
many	TRBV7-9	-	TRBJ2-2	CASSLFRSQDGELFF	TGTGCCAGCAGCTTATTCAGGAGTCAGGACGGGGAGCTGTTTTTT
many	TRBV12-3/TRBV12-4	-	TRBJ1-3	CASSFPRAGGNTIYF	TGTGCCAGCAGTTTCCCCAGGGCTGGCGGAAACACCATATATTTT
-	TRBV12-3/TRBV12-4	TRBD1	TRBJ2-7	CASSGTGVPYEQYF	TGTGCCAGCAGTGGGACAGGGGTACCCTACGAGCAGTACTTC
-	TRBV27	-	TRBJ2-7	CASSLFPTGNYEQYF	TGTGCCAGCAGTTTATTCCCCACAGGGAACTACGAGCAGTACTTC
-	TRBV28	TRBD1	TRBJ1-4	CASSSPGGEHEKLFF	TGTGCCAGCAGTTCCCCAGGGGGAGAACATGAAAAACTGTTTTTT
few	TRBV12-3/TRBV12-4	-	TRBJ1-4	CASSLPGDNEKLFF	TGTGCCAGCAGTTTGCCAGGGGATAATGAAAAACTGTTTTTT
many	TRBV2	-	TRBJ2-1	CASSPWLAYNEQFF	TGTGCCAGCAGTCCCTGGCTCGCCTACAATGAGCAGTTCTTC
many	TRBV28	-	TRBJ2-7	CASSSTDIYEQYF	TGTGCCAGCAGTTCTACGGACATCTACGAGCAGTACTTC
many	TRBV2	TRBD1	TRBJ1-5	CASSAETGLKQPQHF	TGTGCCAGCAGTGCCGAGACAGGGTTGAAGCAGCCCCAGCATTTT
many	TRBV27	-	TRBJ2-3	CASKGPTHWDTQYF	TGTGCCAGCAAGGGACCAACCCACTGGGATACGCAGTATTTT
many	TRBV7-9	-	TRBJ1-2	CASTGAGDYGYTF	TGTGCCAGCACGGGAGCTGGGGACTATGGCTACACCTTC
many	TRBV29-1	-	TRBJ2-6	CSARFSGANVLTF	TGCAGCGCACGATTCTCTGGGGCCAACGTCCTGACTTTC
few	TRBV6-6	TRBD2	TRBJ2-3	CASTKTSYTQYF	TGTGCCAGCACAAAGACTAGCTACACGCAGTATTTT
-	TRBV7-9	-	TRBJ1-4	CASGGSKLFF	TGTGCCAGCGGCGGGTCAAAACTGTTTTTT
few	TRBV27	-	TRBJ2-3	CASSLSGGRTDTQYF	TGTGCCAGCAGTTTATCGGGCGGACGCACAGATACGCAGTATTTT
-	TRBV6-5	-	TRBJ2-5	CASSYSGPGRQETQYF	TGTGCCAGCAGTTACTCTGGCCCAGGCAGACAAGAGACCCAGTACTTC
few	TRBV28	-	TRBJ2-7	CASSLWGERSYEQYF	TGTGCCAGCAGTTTATGGGGGGAACGCTCCTACGAGCAGTACTTC
-	TRBV27	-	TRBJ2-3	CASSPGIGGTSTDTQYF	TGTGCCAGCAGTCCCGGGATTGGCGGGACTAGCACAGATACGCAGTATTTT
-	TRBV10-1	TRBD2	TRBJ2-5	CASSAGLEGTQYF	TGCGCCAGCAGTGCCGGACTAGAAGGGACCCAGTACTTC
few	TRBV12-3/TRBV12-4	TRBD1	TRBJ2-7	CASTLSGTGTEQYF	TGTGCCAGCACCCTGTCCGGGACAGGGACCGAGCAGTACTTC
few	TRBV10-3	-	TRBJ1-1	CAIRPEGARPKVITEAFF	TGTGCCATCAGACCTGAAGGGGCTCGCCCCAAGGTGATCACTGAAGCTTTCTTT
many	TRBV9	TRBD1	TRBJ1-1	CASSSRDRGWTEAFF	TGTGCCAGCAGCTCCAGGGACAGGGGGTGGACTGAAGCTTTCTTT
few	TRBV4-1	-	TRBJ2-6	CASSQDLGPSSGANVLTF	TGCGCCAGCAGCCAAGATCTCGGGCCAAGCTCTGGGGCCAACGTCCTGACTTTC
many	TRBV7-9	-	TRBJ2-3	CASSLAGEPTDTQYF	TGTGCCAGCAGCTTAGCGGGGGAACCCACAGATACGCAGTATTTT
-	TRBV3-1	-	TRBJ2-1	CASSQAQHRGNEQFF	TGTGCCAGCAGCCAAGCCCAACATAGGGGAAATGAGCAGTTCTTC
-	TRBV9	-	TRBJ2-3	CASSKRADTQYF	TGTGCCAGCAGCAAACGTGCAGATACGCAGTATTTT
few	TRBV7-6	TRBD1	TRBJ2-1	CASSIRTGHNEQFF	TGTGCCAGCAGCATCCGGACAGGCCACAATGAGCAGTTCTTC
many	TRBV24-1	-	TRBJ2-1	CATSDLKIEEDEQFF	TGTGCCACCAGTGATTTGAAGATCGAAGAAGATGAGCAGTTCTTC
many	TRBV20-1	-	TRBJ2-7	CSAPFDTSYEQYF	TGCAGTGCTCCTTTTGACACGTCCTACGAGCAGTACTTC
-	TRBV5-1	-	TRBJ2-3	CASSLVEGSTDTQYF	TGCGCCAGCAGCTTGGTTGAGGGCAGCACAGATACGCAGTATTTT
few	TRBV20-1	TRBD1	TRBJ2-5	CSAVPGQGQGETQYF	TGCAGTGCTGTCCCGGGACAGGGCCAAGGGGAGACCCAGTACTTC
few	TRBV7-2	TRBD2	TRBJ2-3	CASSLTSGPSSGDTQYF	TGTGCCAGCAGCCTAACTAGCGGGCCTAGTTCAGGAGATACGCAGTATTTT
-	TRBV20-1	-	TRBJ1-1	CSARRGGMNTEAFF	TGCAGTGCTAGACGGGGTGGGATGAACACTGAAGCTTTCTTT
few	TRBV19	TRBD2	TRBJ2-3	CASSIDPSGTFTDTQYF	TGTGCCAGTAGTATAGATCCGAGCGGGACCTTCACAGATACGCAGTATTTT
few	TRBV28	-	TRBJ1-1	CASSRTVTEAFF	TGTGCCAGCAGCCGCACGGTCACTGAAGCTTTCTTT
many	TRBV19	TRBD2	TRBJ2-1	CASKAGVFYNEQFF	TGTGCCAGTAAGGCGGGAGTGTTCTACAATGAGCAGTTCTTC
few	TRBV4-2	-	TRBJ1-2	CASSQPQGEDGYTF	TGTGCCAGCAGCCAACCACAGGGCGAGGACGGCTACACCTTC
few	TRBV3-1	TRBD1	TRBJ1-5	CASSQGRGKGSNQPQHF	TGTGCCAGCAGCCAGGGCAGGGGGAAAGGTAGCAATCAGCCCCAGCATTTT
many	TRBV20-1	TRBD2	TRBJ2-1	CSAKPGLADNEQFF	TGCAGTGCTAAACCGGGACTAGCCGACAATGAGCAGTTCTTC
-	TRBV7-9	TRBD2	TRBJ2-1	CASSFLAGYYNEQFF	TGTGCCAGCAGCTTCCTAGCGGGGTACTACAATGAGCAGTTCTTC
many	TRBV27	TRBD1	TRBJ2-1	CASSFSWAGGGDEQFF	TGTGCCAGCAGTTTCAGCTGGGCAGGGGGTGGCGATGAGCAGTTCTTC
few	TRBV7-8	-	TRBJ2-6	CASSRYAGDGANVLTF	TGTGCCAGCAGCCGATACGCAGGGGATGGGGCCAACGTCCTGACTTTC